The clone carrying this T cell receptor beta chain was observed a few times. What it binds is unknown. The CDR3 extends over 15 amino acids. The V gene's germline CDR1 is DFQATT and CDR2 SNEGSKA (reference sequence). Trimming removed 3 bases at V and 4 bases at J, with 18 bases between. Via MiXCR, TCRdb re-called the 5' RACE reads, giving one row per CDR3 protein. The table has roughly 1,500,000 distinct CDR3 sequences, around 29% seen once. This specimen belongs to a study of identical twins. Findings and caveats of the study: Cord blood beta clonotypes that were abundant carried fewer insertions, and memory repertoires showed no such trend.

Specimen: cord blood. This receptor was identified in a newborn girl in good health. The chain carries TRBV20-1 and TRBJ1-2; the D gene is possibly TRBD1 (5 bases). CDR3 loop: CSARTDTLLSYGYTF. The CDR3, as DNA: TGCAGTGCTAGGACGGACACCCTTCTCAGCTATGGCTACACCTTC.